Sequencing of this T cell receptor beta chain was carried out in a study of B cell selection in AIRE deficiency. V was pared by 2 bases and J by 6 bases, with 14 bases between. Germline V gene sequence: CDR1 SGHRS, CDR2 YFSETQ. The CDR3 is made up of 14 amino acids. Regulatory T cells were sorted as CD4+CD25hiCD127low/negative cells. Unrelated healthy donors provided the controls. Repertoires were generated with immunoSEQ multiplex PCR, while TCRdb's copy carries only in-frame clones and drops some. Of some 25,000 clones listed, 92% are singletons. Source material: CD4+CD25+ Tregs sorted from PBMCs. This chain connects TRBV5-1 to TRBJ1-2, with D hard to call. This receptor was identified in a human donor in good health. In DNA form, the CDR3 reads TGCGCCAGCAGCTTTCGTCCAGGCCGTGATGGCTACACCTTC. Its translation: CASSFRPGRDGYTF.